This T cell receptor beta chain is from a study of blood T cell repertoires in COVID-19. Looking at the study overall: Researchers got acute and convalescent COVID-19 samples from the United States, Italy and Spain. Sample material is recorded as cDNA or gDNA derived from T cells, B-cell-depleted T cells, or PBMCs.

Original methodology: Amplification with reference gene primers provided the estimates of nucleated cell counts. Some clones are missing from TCRdb's copy, which holds only in-frame ones; the method was immunoSEQ multiplex PCR. V and J calls plus clone size are reproduced from that table; the DNA served to infer D and trimming. The sample shows 65,000 to 75,000 clones, under 95% of them seen only once. CDR1 and CDR2 (germline): SGHKS, YYEKEE (reference sequence). V lost 2 bases and J lost 8; bases outside the gene matches: 4. The CDR3 extends over 13 amino acids. The chain has TRBV5-5 and TRBJ1-2, with 9 positions matching TRBD1. Sequenced sample: peripheral blood. The receptor was isolated from a man in his fifties or sixties with acute or convalescent COVID-19. The DNA of the CDR3 is TGTGCCAGCAGCTTTAGGACAGGGGTAGGCTACACCTTC. It codes for CASSFRTGVGYTF.